The following is a TCR beta chain sequence with its context. Its cognate antigen is unknown. The sample carries other DNA sequences with the same CDR3. The data belong to a study of shared clonotypes between healthy human individuals. The overall study: A donor's plate count was three for CD4 naive and three for CD4 memory; CD8 naive had two and CD8 memory one.

CDR1 and CDR2 from the germline V gene are SGHTA and FQGNSA. The length of the CDR3 is 13 residues. V dropped 5 bases and J dropped 3 bases, with 10 bases sitting between them. Whole-study results and caveats: Researchers sampled only blood; tissue repertoires likely differ. Generation of non-shared clonotypes was less probable than generation of clonotypes shared by all four donors. Estimated clonotype richness was generally higher in naive than memory subsets.

Produced via immunoSEQ multiplex PCR; TCRdb's table is partial and in-frame only. The sample lists hundreds of thousands of clones, 74% occurring once. This chain connects TRBV7-2 to TRBJ1-1; no definite D call. The source material was memory CD4+ T cells sorted from blood. Subset noted: CD45RA-negative fraction. The sequence derives from a woman aged 30 to 39 in good health. CDR3 region: CASSRRVDTEAFF. The CDR3 DNA reads as TGTGCCAGCAGCAGACGGGTGGACACTGAAGCTTTCTTT.